Presented here are 20 T cell receptor beta chains from one specimen sequenced in a study of cytomegalovirus exposure and HLA in healthy donors. The data were produced by immunoSEQ multiplex PCR, yet TCRdb's version contains in-frame clones alone and is incomplete. This table holds more than 250,000 clones, around 90% found once. Sequenced input: PBMCs. All receptors derive from a woman aged 30 to 39 in good health and CMV-seronegative.

The chain combines TRBV4-1 with TRBJ2-1; D uncertain. The ends were cut back, 1 base at V and 10 bases at J, with 8 bases in the middle. The CDR3 is made up of 12 amino acids. Looked up from germline, CDR1 is MGHRA and CDR2 is YSYEKL. CDR3 protein: CASSQAAQEQFF. CDR3 nucleotides: TGCGCCAGCAGCCAAGCCGCACAAGAGCAGTTCTTC.

The J gene is TRBJ2-7, the V gene TRBV19; D may correspond to TRBD1 or TRBD2 (5 bases each). V was cut by 5 bases and J by 5 bases, with 16 bases left in between. The CDR3 contains 14 residues. Germline assignment: CDR1 LNHDA and CDR2 SQIVND (reference sequence). In DNA form, the CDR3 reads TGTGCCAGTAGTTCCGGGGTGCCGGGGCACGAGCAGTACTTC. Encoded protein: CASSSGVPGHEQYF.

This clone came up once. CDR3 sequence (DNA): TGTGCCAGCAGCCCCTCCAACGGGGAGACCCAGTACTTC. Translation: CASSPSNGETQYF. The rearrangement uses TRBV28 and TRBJ2-5, with no clear D. CDR1 is MDHEN and CDR2 is SYDVKM in the germline V gene. This CDR3 region has 13 residues. V lost 6 bases and J 5 bases, leaving 13 bases between the germline ends.

The chain links TRBV19 to TRBJ2-5, with TRBD1 matching over 10 bases. This CDR3 is 16 amino acids long. Germline V gives CDR1 LNHDA, CDR2 SQIVND (reference sequence). V lost 5 bases to trimming and J lost 5 bases; unmatched junction nucleotides: 11. CDR3 in DNA: TGTGCCAGTAGTTTGCGCCAAGGACAGGGGGTGGAGACCCAGTACTTC. Amino acids: CASSLRQGQGVETQYF.

V is TRBV28 and J is TRBJ2-5; the D is unclear. Trimming took off 1 base at V and 4 bases at J, with 4 bases between the two ends. This CDR3 is 12 amino acids long. Germline V gene lookup returns CDR1 MDHEN and CDR2 SYDVKM. This CDR3 reads CASSLYRETQYF. The CDR3 region has the DNA TGTGCCAGCAGTTTATATCGAGAGACCCAGTACTTC. Together with reference TRBV28 and TRBJ2-5, the CDR3 gives the full variable domain: DVKVTQSSRYLVKRTGEKVFLECVQDMDHENMFWYRQDPGLGLRLIYFSYDVKMKEKGDIPEGYSVSREKKERFSLILESASTNQTSMYLCASSLYRETQYFGPGTRLLVL.

This chain links TRBV9 with TRBJ2-3; D is unclear. This CDR3 region has 16 residues. Germline lookup yields CDR1 SGDLS and CDR2 YYNGEE. Trimming left V 0 bases short and J 0 bases short, with 11 bases between. CDR3 sequence reads: CASSVGSLPSTDTQYF. In nucleotides, the CDR3 is TGTGCCAGCAGCGTAGGGAGCCTGCCTAGCACAGATACGCAGTATTTT.

The chain couples TRBV4-3 to TRBJ1-5, with D perhaps matching TRBD1 (6 bases). Germline V gene data show CDR1 as LGHNA and CDR2 as YSLEER. The CDR3 has 15 amino acids. Trimming cost V 0 bases and J 5 bases, with 11 bases left between them. As DNA, the CDR3 is TGCGCCAGCAGCCAAGAGGGAGGGGGGCATCAGCCCCAGCATTTT. This codes for CASSQEGGGHQPQHF.

This chain links TRBV28 with TRBJ2-1, with 9 bases aligning to TRBD2. CDR1 is MDHEN, CDR2 SYDVKM, per germline. This CDR3 comprises 19 residues. The J segment lost 6 bases and the V segment lost 7 bases, leaving 22 bases of the junction unmatched. This CDR3 is CASTLPTSGPEKPINEQFF. In DNA, the CDR3 is TGTGCCAGCACCCTTCCGACTAGCGGCCCGGAGAAGCCTATCAATGAGCAGTTCTTC.

This rearrangement joins TRBV9 to TRBJ2-7, with 7 nucleotides matching TRBD2. Germline V lookup: CDR1 SGDLS, CDR2 YYNGEE. With V trimmed by 0 bases and J by 7 bases, 13 bases remained unmatched. The CDR3 spans 16 residues. The CDR3 protein is CASSVEDGGLNAEQYF. The CDR3 DNA is TGTGCCAGCAGCGTAGAGGACGGGGGACTAAACGCTGAGCAGTACTTC. Full variable domain (rest looked up from reference TRBV9 and TRBJ2-7): DSGVTQTPKHLITATGQRVTLRCSPRSGDLSVYWYQQSLDQGLQFLIQYYNGEERAKGNILERFSAQQFPDLHSELNLSSLELGDSALYFCASSVEDGGLNAEQYFGPGTRLTVT.

This chain connects TRBV19 to TRBJ2-7; a weak D match, TRBD2 (5 bases). V lost 4 bases, J lost 2 bases, and 12 bases lay in between. This CDR3 region has 14 residues. The germline gives CDR1 LNHDA, CDR2 SQIVND (reference sequence). The CDR3 nucleotides read TGTGCCAGTAGTAGACTATCCGATCCCTACGAGCAGTACTTC. This sequence encodes CASSRLSDPYEQYF.

Of note for this clone: This same CDR3 is encoded by further DNA sequences in the sample. The gene calls are TRBV7-2 and TRBJ1-5; D gene unclear. The germline V gene encodes CDR1 SGHTA and CDR2 FQGNSA. The CDR3 spans 12 residues. V shed 2 bases and J shed 4 bases, with 3 bases lying between them. The CDR3 nucleotides read TGTGCCAGCAGCTTATTTAATCAGCCCCAGCATTTT. It translates to CASSLFNQPQHF.

The chain is built from TRBV15 and TRBJ2-5; possibly TRBD1 or TRBD2 for D (5 bases each). CDR3 length: 18 residues. V lost 0 bases, J lost 2 bases, and 19 bases lay in between. Per the germline V gene, CDR1 is LNHNV and CDR2 is YYDKDF (reference sequence). The DNA of the CDR3 is TGTGCCACCAGCAGAGATAGGGGCGGACGGAGGAAACAAGAGACCCAGTACTTC. This sequence encodes CATSRDRGGRRKQETQYF.

The V call is TRBV9, the J call TRBJ1-2, with D hard to call. CDR3 length: 15 residues. Germline V CDR1 and CDR2: SGDLS, YYNGEE. With 0 bases removed from V and 4 bases from J, the gap between germline ends came to 13 bases. The CDR3 loop reads CASSVGSGIGYGYTF. DNA of the CDR3: TGTGCCAGCAGCGTAGGGTCGGGGATCGGCTATGGCTACACCTTC. The full variable domain, completed using reference TRBV9 and TRBJ1-2, is DSGVTQTPKHLITATGQRVTLRCSPRSGDLSVYWYQQSLDQGLQFLIQYYNGEERAKGNILERFSAQQFPDLHSELNLSSLELGDSALYFCASSVGSGIGYGYTFGSGTRLTVV.

The chain links TRBV11-2 to TRBJ2-1; D possibly corresponds to TRBD2 (5 bases). The CDR3 covers 15 residues. V lost 0 bases and J lost 7, with 13 bases in between. Looked up from germline, CDR1 is SGHAT and CDR2 is FQNNGV. The CDR3 DNA is TGTGCCAGCAGCTTAGAGCCTAGCAGCGCGAATGAGCAGTTCTTC. Translation gives CASSLEPSSANEQFF.

The V gene is TRBV2, the J gene TRBJ2-7; the D gene is possibly TRBD1 (6 bases). The V end lost 7 bases, the J end lost 5 bases, and 18 bases lay between the germline ends. CDR1 is SNHLY, CDR2 FYNNEI, per germline. The CDR3 loop spans 14 amino acids. The CDR3 is CASTGTHQRNEQYF. CDR3 DNA: TGTGCCAGCACCGGGACACATCAGAGGAACGAGCAGTACTTC. Together with reference TRBV2 and TRBJ2-7, the CDR3 gives the full variable domain: EPEVTQTPSHQVTQMGQEVILRCVPISNHLYFYWYRQILGQKVEFLVSFYNNEISEKSEIFDDQFSVERPDGSNFTLKIRSTKLEDSAMYFCASTGTHQRNEQYFGPGTRLTVT.

The rearrangement uses TRBV5-8 and TRBJ2-7; D is unresolved. Looked up from germline, CDR1 is SGHTS and CDR2 is YDEGEE. The CDR3 extends over 13 amino acids. V was pared by 1 base and J by 2 bases, with 7 bases between. The CDR3 nucleotides are TGTGCCAGCAGCTTGAGTTCGACCTACGAGCAGTACTTC. This gives the protein CASSLSSTYEQYF.

This rearrangement joins TRBV25-1 to TRBJ2-7; 10 bases are a match to TRBD1. Germline V CDR1 and CDR2: MGHDK, SYGVNS. The CDR3 is 17 amino acids. After removal of 5 bases from V and 0 bases from J, the junction contained 10 bases not matched to a gene. CDR3 protein: CASSKMTGGPSSYEQYF. In nucleotides, the CDR3 is TGTGCCAGCAGTAAAATGACAGGGGGCCCTAGCTCCTACGAGCAGTACTTC.

A single count supports this clone. This chain links TRBV5-1 with TRBJ2-3; 9 nucleotides line up with TRBD2. This CDR3 spans 15 amino acids. V trimming: 2 bases; J trimming: 4 bases; junction bases outside the gene matches: 5. The germline CDR1 and CDR2 sequences are SGHRS and YFSETQ. The CDR3 here is CASSLWLAGADTQYF. In DNA, the CDR3 is TGCGCCAGCAGCTTATGGTTAGCGGGAGCAGATACGCAGTATTTT.

The chain has TRBV4-1 and TRBJ2-3; D is ambiguous. Trimming took off 2 bases at V and 2 bases at J, with 17 bases between the two ends. Germline V gives CDR1 MGHRA, CDR2 YSYEKL. CDR3 size: 17 residues. The CDR3 spells CASSQSQSGSYTDTQYF. DNA for the CDR3: TGCGCCAGCAGCCAATCCCAATCCGGGTCTTACACAGATACGCAGTATTTT.

The V call is TRBV4-3, the J call TRBJ2-7; either TRBD1 or TRBD2 may supply D (5 bases each). The germline V gene encodes CDR1 LGHNA and CDR2 YSLEER. The CDR3 runs 13 residues. The germline V and J ends were trimmed by 5 bases and 3 bases, with 11 bases remaining between them. CDR3 sequence (DNA): TGCGCCAGCAGCTCCGGGACCTTCTACGAGCAGTACTTC. Its translation: CASSSGTFYEQYF.